Below, one T cell receptor (beta chain) is given with its context. Its target is not known. Primers for the PCR totalled 60 Vbeta and 13 Jbeta. Assay used: immunoSEQ multiplex PCR; TCRdb lists only in-frame clones, some missing. The sample has some 150,000 clones, less than 10% seen once. This sample is part of a study of cytomegalovirus exposure and HLA in healthy donors. Overall study: Unique TCR beta sequences numbering approximately 100 million came from about 180 million T cells in an earlier analysis. Study observations and caveats: With later analysis, a missense DCLRE1C variant became linked to TCR beta V- and J-gene trimming. The classifier, whose performance was assessed in both the original and validation cohorts, reportedly diagnosed cytomegalovirus status with high specificity and sensitivity.

The germline CDR1 and CDR2 sequences are MNHNS and SASEGT. The CDR3 is 15 amino acids. Trimming left V 6 bases short and J 8 bases short, with 22 bases between. The V and J genes are TRBV6-1 and TRBJ1-2; TRBD1 is a possible D gene (6 bases). The sequence was obtained from a man aged 50 to 60 in good health and CMV-seronegative. The material sequenced was PBMCs. CDR3 in DNA: TGTGCCAGCAGGCCTCAAGGGGGAGTAGTTGAAGGCTACACCTTC. It encodes CASRPQGGVVEGYTF.